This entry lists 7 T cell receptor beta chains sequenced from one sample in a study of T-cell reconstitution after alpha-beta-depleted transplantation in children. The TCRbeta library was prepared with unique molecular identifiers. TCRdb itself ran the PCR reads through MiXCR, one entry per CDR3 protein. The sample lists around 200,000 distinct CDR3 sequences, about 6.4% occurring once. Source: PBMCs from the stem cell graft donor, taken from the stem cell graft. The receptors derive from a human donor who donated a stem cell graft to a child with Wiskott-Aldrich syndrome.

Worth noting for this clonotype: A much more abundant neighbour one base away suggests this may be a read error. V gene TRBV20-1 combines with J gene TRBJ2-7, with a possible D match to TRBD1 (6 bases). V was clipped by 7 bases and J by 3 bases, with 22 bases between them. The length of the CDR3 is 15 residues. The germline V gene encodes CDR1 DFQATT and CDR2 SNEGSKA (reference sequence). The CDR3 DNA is TGCAGTGTTACTAAACCGACGGACAGTGACTACGAGCAGTACTTC. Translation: CSVTKPTDSDYEQYF.

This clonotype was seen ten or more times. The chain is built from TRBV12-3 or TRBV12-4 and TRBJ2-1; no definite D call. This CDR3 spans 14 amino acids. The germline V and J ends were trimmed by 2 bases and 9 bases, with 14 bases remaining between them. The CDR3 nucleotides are TGTGCCAGCAGTTTAAAGGGATATGTGATTGAGCAGTTCTTC. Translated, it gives CASSLKGYVIEQFF.

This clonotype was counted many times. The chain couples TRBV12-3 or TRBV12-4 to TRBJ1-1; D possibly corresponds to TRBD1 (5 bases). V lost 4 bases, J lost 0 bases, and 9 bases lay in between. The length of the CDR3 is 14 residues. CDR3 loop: CASSWRQLNTEAFF. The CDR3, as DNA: TGTGCCAGCAGTTGGAGACAGCTGAACACTGAAGCTTTCTTT.

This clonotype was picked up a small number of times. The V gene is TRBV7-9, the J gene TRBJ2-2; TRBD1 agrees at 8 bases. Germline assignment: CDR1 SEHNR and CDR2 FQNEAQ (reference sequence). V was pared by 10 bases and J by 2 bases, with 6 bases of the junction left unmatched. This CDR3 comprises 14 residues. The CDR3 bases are TGTGCCACCCTCGGACAGGGTAACACCGGGGAGCTGTTTTTT. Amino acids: CATLGQGNTGELFF.

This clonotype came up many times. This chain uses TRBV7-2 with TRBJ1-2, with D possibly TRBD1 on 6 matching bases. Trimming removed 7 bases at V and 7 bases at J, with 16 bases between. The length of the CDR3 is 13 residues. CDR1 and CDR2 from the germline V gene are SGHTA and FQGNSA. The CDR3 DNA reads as TGTGCCAGCATTAGAAGGGGGGATCGTGGCTACACCTTC. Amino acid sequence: CASIRRGDRGYTF.

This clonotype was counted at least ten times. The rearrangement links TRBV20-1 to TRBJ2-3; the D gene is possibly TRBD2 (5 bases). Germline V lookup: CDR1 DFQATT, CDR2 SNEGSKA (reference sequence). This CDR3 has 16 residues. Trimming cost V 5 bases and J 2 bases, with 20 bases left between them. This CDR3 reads CSAPNNIGRATDTQYF. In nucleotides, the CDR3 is TGCAGTGCTCCCAATAACATAGGGCGGGCCACAGATACGCAGTATTTT.

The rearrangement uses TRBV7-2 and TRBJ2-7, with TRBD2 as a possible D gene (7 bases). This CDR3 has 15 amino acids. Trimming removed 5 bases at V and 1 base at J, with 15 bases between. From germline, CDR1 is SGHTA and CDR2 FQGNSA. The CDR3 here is CASSIKGGDSYEQYF. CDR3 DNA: TGTGCCAGCAGCATCAAGGGGGGGGATTCCTACGAGCAGTACTTC. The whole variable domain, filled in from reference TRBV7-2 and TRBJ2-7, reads GAGVSQSPSNKVTEKGKDVELRCDPISGHTALYWYRQSLGQGLEFLIYFQGNSAPDKSGLPSDRFSAERTGGSVSTLTIQRTQQEDSAVYLCASSIKGGDSYEQYFGPGTRLTVT.